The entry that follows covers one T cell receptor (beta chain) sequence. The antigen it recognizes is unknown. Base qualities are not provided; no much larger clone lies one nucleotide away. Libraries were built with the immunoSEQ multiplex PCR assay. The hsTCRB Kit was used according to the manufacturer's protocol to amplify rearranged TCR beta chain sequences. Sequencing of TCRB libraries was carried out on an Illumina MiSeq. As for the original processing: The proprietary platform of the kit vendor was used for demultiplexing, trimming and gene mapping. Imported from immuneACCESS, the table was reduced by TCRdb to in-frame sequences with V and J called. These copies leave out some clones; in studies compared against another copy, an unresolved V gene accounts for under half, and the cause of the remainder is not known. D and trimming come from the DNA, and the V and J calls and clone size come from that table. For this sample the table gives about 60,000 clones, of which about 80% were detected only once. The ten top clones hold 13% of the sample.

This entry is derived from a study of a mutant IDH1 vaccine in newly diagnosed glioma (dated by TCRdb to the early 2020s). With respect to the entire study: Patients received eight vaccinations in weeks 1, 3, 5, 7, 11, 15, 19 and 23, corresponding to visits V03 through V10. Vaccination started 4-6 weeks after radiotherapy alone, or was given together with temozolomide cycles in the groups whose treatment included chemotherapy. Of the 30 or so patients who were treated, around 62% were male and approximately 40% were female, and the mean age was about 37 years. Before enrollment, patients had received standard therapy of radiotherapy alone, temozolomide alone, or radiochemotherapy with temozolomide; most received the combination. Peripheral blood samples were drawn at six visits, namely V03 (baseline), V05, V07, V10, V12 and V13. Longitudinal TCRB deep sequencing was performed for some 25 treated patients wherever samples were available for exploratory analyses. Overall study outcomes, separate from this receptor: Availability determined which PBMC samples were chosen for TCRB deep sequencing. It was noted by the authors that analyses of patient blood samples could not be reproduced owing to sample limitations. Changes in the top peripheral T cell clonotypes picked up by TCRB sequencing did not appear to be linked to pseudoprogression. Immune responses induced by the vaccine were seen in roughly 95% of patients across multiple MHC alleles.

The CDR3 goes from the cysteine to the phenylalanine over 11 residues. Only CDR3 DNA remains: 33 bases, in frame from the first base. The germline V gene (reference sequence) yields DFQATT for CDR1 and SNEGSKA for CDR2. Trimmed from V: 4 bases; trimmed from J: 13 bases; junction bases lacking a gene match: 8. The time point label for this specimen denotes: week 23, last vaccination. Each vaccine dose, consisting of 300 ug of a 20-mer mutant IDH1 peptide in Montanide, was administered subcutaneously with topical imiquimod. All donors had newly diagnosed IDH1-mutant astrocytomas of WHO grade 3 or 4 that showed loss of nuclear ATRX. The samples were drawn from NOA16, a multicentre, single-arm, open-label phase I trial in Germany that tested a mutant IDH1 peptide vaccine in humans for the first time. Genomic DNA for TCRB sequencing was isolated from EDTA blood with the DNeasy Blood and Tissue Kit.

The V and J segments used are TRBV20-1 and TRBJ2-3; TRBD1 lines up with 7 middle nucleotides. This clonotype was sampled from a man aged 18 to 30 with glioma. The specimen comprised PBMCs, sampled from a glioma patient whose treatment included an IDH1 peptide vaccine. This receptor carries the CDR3 CSANSPQGEYF. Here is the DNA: TGCAGTGCTAATAGTCCCCAGGGGGAGTATTTT.